These 13 T cell receptor beta chains share one sample of origin, sequenced in a study of T cell responses to AZD1222 COVID-19 vaccine. TCRdb's table, derived via immunoSEQ multiplex PCR, lists solely in-frame clones and lacks some. The sample carries roughly 130,000 clones, 92% recorded once. Sequenced here: peripheral blood, sampled on day 0 of AZD1222 vaccination. Every receptor here comes from an adult in good health.

This clone was picked up one time. This chain connects TRBV5-1 to TRBJ2-7; 7 bases map to TRBD1. This CDR3 is built from 13 residues. Germline V gene sequence: CDR1 SGHRS, CDR2 YFSETQ. With V trimmed by 2 bases and J by 4 bases, 3 bases remained unmatched. The CDR3 sequence: CASSLETGYEQYF. The CDR3 coding sequence is TGCGCCAGCAGCTTAGAGACAGGGTACGAGCAGTACTTC.

The V call is TRBV25-1, the J call TRBJ1-2, with no clear D. The CDR3 has 15 residues. Germline V gene lookup returns CDR1 MGHDK and CDR2 SYGVNS. The V gene lost 4 bases and the J gene lost 1 base, with 13 bases spanning the gap. The CDR3 protein is CASSGERVGNYGYTF. For the CDR3, the DNA is TGTGCCAGCAGTGGTGAAAGGGTCGGTAACTATGGCTACACCTTC.

In its sample, this clone was seen once. The chain uses TRBV6-6 and TRBJ1-1; D perhaps matches TRBD1 (5 bases). Germline CDR1 MNHNY, CDR2 SVGAGI (reference sequence). The CDR3 length is 12 residues. The germline V and J ends were trimmed by 7 bases and 0 bases, with 6 bases remaining between them. As DNA, the CDR3 is TGTGCCAGCAAAGGGGTGAACACTGAAGCTTTCTTT. Encoded protein: CASKGVNTEAFF.

The J gene is TRBJ1-4, the V gene TRBV2; the match to TRBD1 covers 12 bases. With 5 bases clipped from V and 6 bases from J, the junction kept 10 bases outside the gene matches. Looked up from germline, CDR1 is SNHLY and CDR2 is FYNNEI. The CDR3 has 17 residues. Here the CDR3 DNA reads TGTGCCAGCAGTATACCGGGACAGGGGGCATTGGATGAAAAACTGTTTTTT. It yields the protein CASSIPGQGALDEKLFF. Variable domain in full (rest from reference TRBV2 and TRBJ1-4): EPEVTQTPSHQVTQMGQEVILRCVPISNHLYFYWYRQILGQKVEFLVSFYNNEISEKSEIFDDQFSVERPDGSNFTLKIRSTKLEDSAMYFCASSIPGQGALDEKLFFGSGTQLSVL.

The chain couples TRBV2 to TRBJ1-5, with D unclear. Trimming removed 5 bases at V and 2 bases at J, with 16 bases between. This CDR3 comprises 16 residues. The germline V gene has CDR1 SNHLY and CDR2 FYNNEI. CDR3 loop: CASSRENRMGNQPQHF. CDR3 bases: TGTGCCAGCAGTAGAGAAAACCGAATGGGCAATCAGCCCCAGCATTTT. The full variable domain, its missing parts supplied by reference TRBV2 and TRBJ1-5, is EPEVTQTPSHQVTQMGQEVILRCVPISNHLYFYWYRQILGQKVEFLVSFYNNEISEKSEIFDDQFSVERPDGSNFTLKIRSTKLEDSAMYFCASSRENRMGNQPQHFGDGTRLSIL.

V is TRBV9 and J is TRBJ1-1; D is undetermined. Trimming cost V 0 bases and J 6 bases, with 9 bases left between them. The CDR3 runs to 13 residues. In germline, CDR1 is SGDLS, CDR2 YYNGEE. CDR3 amino acids: CASSVGARSEAFF. CDR3 DNA: TGTGCCAGCAGCGTAGGGGCGAGGTCTGAAGCTTTCTTT.

The J gene is TRBJ1-2, the V gene TRBV11-2; D might be TRBD1 (6 bases). Trimming removed 4 bases from V and 1 base from J, with 10 bases in between. The germline V gene encodes CDR1 SGHAT and CDR2 FQNNGV. CDR3 size: 14 residues. CDR3 protein: CASSSDSINYGYTF. CDR3 sequence (DNA): TGTGCCAGCAGCTCGGACAGTATTAACTATGGCTACACCTTC.

The CDR3: CASGLQNYNSPLHF. The DNA for the CDR3 is TGTGCCAGCGGATTACAGAACTATAATTCACCCCTCCACTTT. The chain links TRBV28 to TRBJ1-6; D call uncertain. V lost 8 bases and J 3 bases, leaving 11 bases between the germline ends. Germline CDR1 MDHEN, CDR2 SYDVKM. The CDR3 is 14 residues long.

The chain links TRBV10-3 to TRBJ1-1, with D maybe TRBD1 (5 bases). This CDR3 has 13 amino acids. Trimming took 5 bases from V and 2 from J, leaving 9 bases between them. The germline V gene encodes CDR1 ENHRY and CDR2 SYGVKD. CDR3 in amino acids: CAISLDSNTEAFF. The CDR3, as DNA: TGTGCCATCAGTCTTGACAGTAACACTGAAGCTTTCTTT.

V usage is TRBV6-6 and J usage is TRBJ2-1, with 9 bases aligning to TRBD1. Per the germline V gene, CDR1 is MNHNY and CDR2 is SVGAGI (reference sequence). The CDR3 runs 16 residues. The V gene end was trimmed by 8 bases and the J gene end by 4 bases; junction bases not matched to a gene: 12. The CDR3: CASESSGTGFYNEQFF. Written as DNA, the CDR3 is TGTGCCAGCGAATCTTCCGGGACAGGGTTTTACAATGAGCAGTTCTTC.

V and J are TRBV6-5 and TRBJ1-1, with 9 bases fitting TRBD1. Germline V gene lookup returns CDR1 MNHEY and CDR2 SVGAGI. V shed 6 bases and J 4 bases; nucleotides not matched to a gene: 3. This CDR3 has 13 residues. As DNA, the CDR3 is TGTGCCAGCAGGATGACAGGGGGCACTGAAGCTTTCTTT. Translating gives CASRMTGGTEAFF.

This chain connects TRBV6-5 to TRBJ1-1, with 7 bases matching TRBD1. CDR1 is MNHEY, CDR2 SVGAGI, per germline. The junction had 4 bases not matched to a gene; V was cut back by 5 bases and J by 7 bases. CDR3 length: 12 residues. DNA for the CDR3: TGTGCCAGCAGTCCCCGGGACAGTGAAGCTTTCTTT. It encodes CASSPRDSEAFF.

The chain links TRBV9 to TRBJ2-5; TRBD2 is a possible D gene (5 bases). Germline loops: CDR1 SGDLS, CDR2 YYNGEE. This CDR3 has 15 residues. Trimming took 0 bases from V and 4 from J, leaving 13 bases between them. CDR3 loop: CASSVGVSRGETQYF. For the CDR3, the DNA is TGTGCCAGCAGCGTAGGAGTTTCCCGGGGAGAGACCCAGTACTTC.